This passage covers 2 T cell receptor beta chains from one sample sequenced in a study of cytomegalovirus exposure and HLA in healthy donors. Generated by immunoSEQ multiplex PCR, the TCRdb table keeps only in-frame clones and is missing some. The sample lists some 160,000 clones, approximately 91% occurring once. What was sequenced was PBMCs. The receptors derive from a man in his late teens or twenties in good health and CMV-seronegative.

This clone was counted only a few times. This chain uses TRBV6-1 with TRBJ2-2; TRBD1 is a possible D gene (5 bases). Germline loops: CDR1 MNHNS, CDR2 SASEGT. V was pared by 5 bases and J by 4 bases, with 14 bases between. The CDR3 is 15 amino acids. CDR3 nucleotide sequence: TGTGCCAGCAGTCAGATCGACAGACCCACCGGGGAGCTGTTTTTT. It yields the protein CASSQIDRPTGELFF.

V gene TRBV7-2 combines with J gene TRBJ1-4, with 9 bases aligning to TRBD1. CDR1 is SGHTA and CDR2 is FQGNSA in the germline V gene. CDR3 size: 16 residues. V shed 0 bases, J shed 8 bases, and the junction held 7 bases outside the gene matches. CDR3 in DNA: TGTGCCAGCAGCTTAGCGCCGGGACAGGGTTACGAAAAACTGTTTTTT. Translation: CASSLAPGQGYEKLFF.